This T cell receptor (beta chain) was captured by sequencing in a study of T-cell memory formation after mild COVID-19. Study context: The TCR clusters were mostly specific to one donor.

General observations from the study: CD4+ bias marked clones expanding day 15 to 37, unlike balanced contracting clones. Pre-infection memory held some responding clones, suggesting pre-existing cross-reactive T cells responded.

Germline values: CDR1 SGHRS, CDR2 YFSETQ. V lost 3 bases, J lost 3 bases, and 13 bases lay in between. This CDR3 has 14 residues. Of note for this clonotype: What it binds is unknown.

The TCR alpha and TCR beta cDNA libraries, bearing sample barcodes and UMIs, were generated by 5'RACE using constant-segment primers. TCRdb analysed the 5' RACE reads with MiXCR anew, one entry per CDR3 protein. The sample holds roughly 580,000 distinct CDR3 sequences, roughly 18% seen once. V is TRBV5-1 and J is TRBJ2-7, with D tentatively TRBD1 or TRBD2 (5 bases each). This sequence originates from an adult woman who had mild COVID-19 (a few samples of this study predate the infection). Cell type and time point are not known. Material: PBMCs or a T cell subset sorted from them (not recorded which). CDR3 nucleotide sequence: TGCGCCAGCAGCTACGGGGCCCGGAACTACGAGCAGTACTTC. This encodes CASSYGARNYEQYF.